The sequence of this TCR beta chain was determined in a study of blood T cell repertoires in COVID-19. Per the authors' pipeline: Researchers report that nucleated cell counts were estimated from reference gene primer amplification. The repertoire was sequenced with immunoSEQ multiplex PCR; TCRdb's copy has only in-frame clones and lacks some. The V and J calls and clone size were taken over from that table, and D and trimming were inferred from the DNA. The data contain around 270,000 clones, approximately 88% of them seen just once; the ten biggest clones take up around 3%. A COVID-19 case was met by exposed participants within 2 weeks before study entry. The CDR3 totals 15 residues. The germline gives CDR1 GTSNPN, CDR2 SVGIG (reference sequence). The trim removed 0 bases at V and 5 bases at J, leaving 8 bases unmatched.

This receptor was taken from a middle-aged woman who had been exposed to COVID-19. The material sequenced was PBMCs or T cells enriched from blood (not recorded which). V and J are TRBV30 and TRBJ2-5, with 8 bases matching TRBD2. The chain's CDR3 is CAWSVPSGSGETQYF. The CDR3 DNA sequence: TGTGCCTGGAGTGTACCCAGCGGGAGCGGTGAGACCCAGTACTTC.